The 26 T cell receptor beta chains below all came from one sample that was sequenced in a study of technical replicates of blood from several donors (TCRdb year 2017). Libraries were built with the immunoSEQ multiplex PCR assay. The clones in this table, taken by TCRdb from immuneACCESS, are in-frame only. Not every clone is retained; where verified, under half of the shortfall comes from an unresolved V gene, and the cause of the rest is unknown. The sample profile shows about 70,000 clones; roughly 92% of them were found once. Of the sample, 0.4% to 0.45% falls within the top ten clones. The sequenced material came from T cells isolated from PBMCs. The receptors originated from a human donor in good health.

This chain links TRBV28 with TRBJ1-3, with D hard to call. Germline lookup yields CDR1 MDHEN and CDR2 SYDVKM. The CDR3 has 14 amino acids. V lost 6 bases, J lost 7 bases, and 16 bases lay in between. The CDR3 region is CASSPPRRVNTIYF. CDR3 nucleotide sequence: TGTGCCAGCAGCCCCCCACGCCGCGTGAACACCATATATTTT.

The V call is TRBV19, the J call TRBJ2-7; 10 bases are a match to TRBD1. This CDR3 has 14 amino acids. Germline V lookup: CDR1 LNHDA, CDR2 SQIVND (reference sequence). With V trimmed by 5 bases and J by 3 bases, 4 bases remained unmatched. In DNA, the CDR3 is TGTGCCAGTAGTTATGGGACAGGGGACTACGAGCAGTACTTC. Translating gives CASSYGTGDYEQYF. The entire variable domain, with the rest obtained from reference TRBV19 and TRBJ2-7, is as follows: DGGITQSPKYLFRKEGQNVTLSCEQNLNHDAMYWYRQDPGQGLRLIYYSQIVNDFQKGDIAEGYSVSREKKESFPLTVTSAQKNPTAFYLCASSYGTGDYEQYFGPGTRLTVT.

The rearrangement joins TRBV14 to TRBJ1-5; D is possibly TRBD1 (6 bases). There are 14 residues in the CDR3. CDR1 and CDR2 from the germline V gene are SGHDN and FVKESK. The V and J ends lost 4 bases and 3 bases respectively, with 10 bases between them. CDR3 in DNA: TGTGCCAGCAGCCGTACAGGGTTCAATCAGCCCCAGCATTTT. Translation: CASSRTGFNQPQHF. The complete variable domain, with remaining parts taken from reference TRBV14 and TRBJ1-5, reads EAGVTQFPSHSVIEKGQTVTLRCDPISGHDNLYWYRRVMGKEIKFLLHFVKESKQDESGMPNNRFLAERTGGTYSTLKVQPAELEDSGVYFCASSRTGFNQPQHFGDGTRLSIL.

The genes are TRBV9 and TRBJ2-5; D may be TRBD2 (5 bases). The CDR3 length is 14 residues. The V and J ends lost 0 bases and 5 bases respectively, with 11 bases between them. Looked up from germline, CDR1 is SGDLS and CDR2 is YYNGEE. The CDR3 here is CASSVEGPGETQYF. CDR3 in DNA: TGTGCCAGCAGCGTAGAGGGTCCGGGGGAGACCCAGTACTTC.

The V gene is TRBV5-1, the J gene TRBJ1-1; D not certain. The CDR3 contains 13 residues. V dropped 2 bases and J dropped 1 base, with 6 bases sitting between them. The germline gives CDR1 SGHRS, CDR2 YFSETQ. The CDR3 spells CASSFGQNTEAFF. As DNA, the CDR3 is TGCGCCAGCAGCTTCGGTCAGAACACTGAAGCTTTCTTT.

This rearrangement joins TRBV5-1 to TRBJ1-2; maybe TRBD1 (6 bases). The CDR3 is 16 amino acids. Trimming left V 7 bases short and J 4 bases short, with 23 bases between. Germline V gives CDR1 SGHRS, CDR2 YFSETQ. The DNA of the CDR3 is TGCGCCAGCTGGGGTTCCGGAACAGGGCCGATCTATGGCTACACCTTC. It is translated as CASWGSGTGPIYGYTF.

The chain links TRBV5-4 to TRBJ2-7, with 14 bases lining up with TRBD2. V lost 2 bases to trimming and J lost 4 bases; unmatched junction nucleotides: 2. The germline CDR1 and CDR2 sequences are SGHNT and YYREEE (reference sequence). The CDR3 sequence is 15 residues long. The CDR3 is CASSFGLAGGYEQYF. In nucleotides, the CDR3 is TGTGCCAGCAGCTTTGGACTAGCGGGGGGTTACGAGCAGTACTTC.

The genes are TRBV9 and TRBJ2-5; 8 positions agree with TRBD2. J lost 4 bases, V lost 4 bases, and 6 bases had no gene match. Per germline, CDR1 SGDLS and CDR2 YYNGEE. The CDR3 runs 14 residues. CDR3 sequence (DNA): TGTGCCAGCAGCCCCCGGACTAGCACAGAGACCCAGTACTTC. This gives the protein CASSPRTSTETQYF.

This chain links TRBV6-5 with TRBJ1-5; D not resolved. CDR3 length equals 13 residues. Trimming removed 6 bases from V and 2 bases from J, with 8 bases in between. Germline values: CDR1 MNHEY, CDR2 SVGAGI. This CDR3 reads CASSRGRNQPQHF. The CDR3 DNA is TGTGCCAGCAGCCGAGGGCGCAATCAGCCCCAGCATTTT.

The rearrangement links TRBV10-3 to TRBJ2-7, with D perhaps matching TRBD1 (6 bases). V shed 5 bases and J shed 2 bases, with 13 bases lying between them. This CDR3 comprises 14 residues. The germline V gene encodes CDR1 ENHRY and CDR2 SYGVKD. CDR3 coding DNA: TGTGCCATCAGTCAGACAGGAGACCCCTACGAGCAGTACTTC. It is translated as CAISQTGDPYEQYF.

This clone was detected a few times. The rearrangement uses TRBV5-4 and TRBJ1-1, with TRBD1 identical over 7 bases. This CDR3 has 14 amino acids. Trimming cost V 2 bases and J 5 bases; bases outside gene matches: 6. Germline V gene data show CDR1 as SGHNT and CDR2 as YYREEE (reference sequence). The CDR3 region is CASSLMGQPTEAFF. The CDR3 DNA sequence: TGTGCCAGCAGCTTAATGGGACAGCCAACTGAAGCTTTCTTT.

The chain employs TRBV6-6 and TRBJ1-3; tentatively, D is TRBD1 (5 bases). The CDR3 covers 15 residues. Germline V CDR1 and CDR2: MNHNY, SVGAGI (reference sequence). V shed 2 bases and J shed 4 bases, with 12 bases lying between them. CDR3 nucleotide sequence: TGTGCCAGCAGTTACCCGAAGGGGAACGGAAACACCATATATTTT. Translated, it gives CASSYPKGNGNTIYF.

This chain joins TRBV13 and TRBJ1-2; no definite D call. The CDR3 is 14 residues long. Germline V gives CDR1 PRHDT, CDR2 FYEKMQ (reference sequence). Trimming shortened V by 1 base and J by 1 base, and 7 bases separated the two germline ends. The CDR3 DNA reads TGTGCCAGCAGCTTAGCCGGTGATAACTATGGCTACACCTTC. It codes for CASSLAGDNYGYTF.

The CDR3 DNA reads TGCGCCAGCAGCTTCGAGGGCAATCAGCCCCAGCATTTT. Residues: CASSFEGNQPQHF. The chain recombines TRBV5-1 with TRBJ1-5; D is ambiguous. Trimming removed 2 bases from V and 2 bases from J, with 5 bases in between. The CDR3 extends over 13 amino acids. Germline CDR1 is SGHRS and CDR2 is YFSETQ.

This clone is a singleton in its sample. The chain joins TRBV12-5 to TRBJ2-1; D is unresolved. CDR3 length: 14 residues. Germline V gene sequence: CDR1 LGHNT, CDR2 FRNRAP. The V gene lost 5 bases and the J gene lost 4 bases, with 12 bases spanning the gap. This CDR3 is CASGPSAEYNEQFF. CDR3 coding DNA: TGTGCTAGTGGTCCCTCCGCCGAGTACAATGAGCAGTTCTTC.

For the CDR3, the DNA is TGCGCCAGCAGCCCCAGGGGAAGCGGCTCCTACGAGCAGTACTTC. Protein sequence: CASSPRGSGSYEQYF. The chain carries TRBV4-1 and TRBJ2-7, with D possibly matching TRBD1 (6 bases). Trimming took 4 bases from V and 0 from J, leaving 13 bases between them. Germline lookup yields CDR1 MGHRA and CDR2 YSYEKL. This CDR3 is built from 15 residues.

The J gene is TRBJ2-5, the V gene TRBV19, with TRBD1 matching over 7 bases. With V trimmed by 4 bases and J by 3 bases, 8 bases remained unmatched. Looked up from germline, CDR1 is LNHDA and CDR2 is SQIVND (reference sequence). The CDR3 covers 15 residues. The CDR3 DNA reads as TGTGCCAGTAGTACCTGGGACAGCCCAAAAGAGACCCAGTACTTC. This codes for CASSTWDSPKETQYF.

The chain combines TRBV7-2 with TRBJ1-5; TRBD1 matches 7 bases. Germline CDR1 reads SGHTA; CDR2 reads FQGNSA. V lost 4 bases and J lost 0; bases outside the gene matches: 3. This CDR3 region has 15 residues. The CDR3 DNA reads TGTGCCAGCAGCTCGACAGGGAATAGCAATCAGCCCCAGCATTTT. Translation gives CASSSTGNSNQPQHF.

This chain links TRBV13 with TRBJ2-7; 9 positions match TRBD1. This CDR3 contains 15 residues. The germline CDR1 and CDR2 sequences are PRHDT and FYEKMQ (reference sequence). V shed 4 bases, J shed 0 bases, and the junction held 4 bases outside the gene matches. In nucleotides, the CDR3 is TGTGCCAGCAGCTCAACGGGACAGGGCTCCTACGAGCAGTACTTC. Residues: CASSSTGQGSYEQYF.

The V and J genes are TRBV6-1 and TRBJ2-7; maybe TRBD1 (6 bases). Germline V gene sequence: CDR1 MNHNS, CDR2 SASEGT. The CDR3 spans 12 residues. Trimming pared 6 bases from V and 5 bases from J, leaving 11 bases between. CDR3 region: CASRKGVHEQYF. The CDR3 coding sequence is TGTGCCAGCAGGAAGGGGGTCCACGAGCAGTACTTC.

This chain links TRBV6-6 with TRBJ2-3; D ambiguous. The CDR3 consists of 12 residues. Germline V CDR1 and CDR2: MNHNY, SVGAGI (reference sequence). V was trimmed by 5 bases and J by 4 bases, leaving 7 bases between them. CDR3 sequence: CASSVIADTQYF. In DNA form, the CDR3 reads TGTGCCAGCAGTGTTATCGCAGATACGCAGTATTTT.

The rearrangement uses TRBV18 and TRBJ1-2, with 8 bases aligning to TRBD1. The CDR3 runs 15 residues. From germline, CDR1 is KGHSH and CDR2 LQKENI. Trimming took 4 bases from V and 6 from J; bases not matched to a gene: 10. CDR3 sequence: CASSRNRGDLDGYTF. CDR3 bases: TGTGCCAGCTCACGGAACAGGGGGGATCTCGATGGCTACACCTTC. The full variable domain, rest sourced from reference TRBV18 and TRBJ1-2, is NAGVMQNPRHLVRRRGQEARLRCSPMKGHSHVYWYRQLPEEGLKFMVYLQKENIIDESGMPKERFSAEFPKEGPSILRIQQVVRGDSAAYFCASSRNRGDLDGYTFGSGTRLTVV.

The V call is TRBV29-1, the J call TRBJ1-4; 7 positions agree with TRBD1. Trimming took 5 bases from V and 0 from J; bases not matched to a gene: 9. The CDR3 contains 16 residues. Germline values: CDR1 SQVTM, CDR2 ANQGSEA. CDR3 loop: CSVTTSGTATNEKLFF. CDR3 DNA sequence: TGCAGCGTTACTACCTCGGGGACAGCAACTAATGAAAAACTGTTTTTT.

The V gene is TRBV7-2, the J gene TRBJ1-2, with D uncertain. The V end lost 1 base, the J end lost 6 bases, and 15 bases lay between the germline ends. The CDR3 has 15 residues. Germline CDR1 reads SGHTA; CDR2 reads FQGNSA. The CDR3, as DNA: TGTGCCAGCAGCTTAGGGTCCCTTATACTGGATGGCTACACCTTC. This gives the protein CASSLGSLILDGYTF.

The CDR3, as DNA: TGTGCCAGCATGGGATTTTCGTCACAGGCAGTTGAGACCCAGTACTTC. The encoded protein is CASMGFSSQAVETQYF. This rearrangement joins TRBV28 to TRBJ2-5; perhaps TRBD1 as D (5 bases). With 7 bases removed from V and 5 bases from J, the gap between germline ends came to 23 bases. The CDR3 covers 16 residues. Germline loops: CDR1 MDHEN, CDR2 SYDVKM.

The chain links TRBV19 to TRBJ2-6, with no clear D. This CDR3 is 17 amino acids long. Between the trimmed V and J ends, which lost 1 base and 0 bases, there was a span of 10 bases. The germline V gene has CDR1 LNHDA and CDR2 SQIVND (reference sequence). The CDR3 is CASSIAPLSSGANVLTF. The DNA of the CDR3 is TGTGCCAGTAGTATAGCGCCGCTATCCTCTGGGGCCAACGTCCTGACTTTC.